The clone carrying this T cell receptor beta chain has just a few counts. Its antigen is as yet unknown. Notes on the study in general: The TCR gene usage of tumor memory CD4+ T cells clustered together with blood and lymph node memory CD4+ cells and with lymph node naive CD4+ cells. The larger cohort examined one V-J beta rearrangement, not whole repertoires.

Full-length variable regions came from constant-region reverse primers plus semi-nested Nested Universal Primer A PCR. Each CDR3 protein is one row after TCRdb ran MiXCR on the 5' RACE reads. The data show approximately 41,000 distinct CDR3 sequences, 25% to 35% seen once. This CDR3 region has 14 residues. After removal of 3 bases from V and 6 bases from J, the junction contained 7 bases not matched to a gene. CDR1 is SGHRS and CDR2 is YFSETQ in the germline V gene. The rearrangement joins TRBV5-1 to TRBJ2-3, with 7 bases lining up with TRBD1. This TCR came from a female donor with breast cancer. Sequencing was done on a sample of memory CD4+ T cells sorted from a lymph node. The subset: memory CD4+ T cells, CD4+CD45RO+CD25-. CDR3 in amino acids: CASSSRTGGDTQYF. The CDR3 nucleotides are TGCGCCAGCAGCTCTCGGACAGGCGGGGATACGCAGTATTTT.